The next 14 T cell receptor beta chains were all read from a single sample in a study of blood T cell repertoires in COVID-19. TCRdb's table, derived via immunoSEQ multiplex PCR, lists solely in-frame clones and lacks some. Of some 200,000 clones in the sample, roughly 80% were seen once. The sample comprised peripheral blood. The receptors shown here come from a woman aged 65 to 85 with acute or convalescent COVID-19.

The chain couples TRBV29-1 to TRBJ1-1; 7 bases align to TRBD1. Germline V CDR1 and CDR2: SQVTM, ANQGSEA. CDR3 length: 12 residues. The V and J ends lost 5 bases and 1 base, in that order; junction bases with no gene match: 1. The CDR3 coding sequence is TGCAGCGTTTGGACAGGGAACACTGAAGCTTTCTTT. Protein product: CSVWTGNTEAFF.

V and J are TRBV6-2 or TRBV6-3 and TRBJ2-6; perhaps TRBD2 as D (5 bases). The germline V gene has CDR1 MNHEY and CDR2 SVGEGT. Trimming left V 4 bases short and J 4 bases short, with 11 bases between. This CDR3 spans 15 amino acids. CDR3 DNA sequence: TGTGCCAGCAGTTGGTGGGAGAGGGGGGCCAACGTCCTGACTTTC. It encodes CASSWWERGANVLTF.

This chain connects TRBV19 to TRBJ1-2; 7 bases are shared with TRBD1. V lost 5 bases, J lost 8 bases, and 8 bases stayed unmatched. This CDR3 is 13 amino acids long. The germline gives CDR1 LNHDA, CDR2 SQIVND (reference sequence). This CDR3 reads CASSVRQGWGYTF. The CDR3 DNA is TGTGCCAGTAGTGTAAGACAGGGTTGGGGCTACACCTTC.

The chain couples TRBV2 to TRBJ1-5; D unresolved. The CDR3 is made up of 13 amino acids. Trimming removed 4 bases at V and 3 bases at J, with 7 bases between. Germline lookup yields CDR1 SNHLY and CDR2 FYNNEI. The CDR3 bases are TGTGCCAGCAGTGTCTACCTCAATCAGCCCCAGCATTTT. Protein product: CASSVYLNQPQHF.

The V gene is TRBV5-1, the J gene TRBJ2-2; D is perhaps TRBD2 (6 bases). CDR3 size: 16 residues. V dropped 1 base and J dropped 5 bases, with 15 bases sitting between them. The germline CDR1 and CDR2 sequences are SGHRS and YFSETQ. The CDR3 sequence is CASSLFRTGGTGELFF. As DNA, the CDR3 is TGCGCCAGCAGCTTGTTCCGGACTGGGGGGACCGGGGAGCTGTTTTTT.

The V and J genes are TRBV6-5 and TRBJ2-7; a possible D gene is TRBD2 (6 bases). This CDR3 is built from 13 residues. Germline CDR1 and CDR2: MNHEY and SVGAGI. V lost 6 bases, J lost 6 bases, and 15 bases lay in between. The CDR3 reads CASRITPGGEQYF. The CDR3 region has the DNA TGTGCCAGCAGGATTACCCCCGGGGGCGAGCAGTACTTC.

The chain joins TRBV7-9 to TRBJ2-5; D is perhaps TRBD1 (6 bases). The germline gives CDR1 SEHNR, CDR2 FQNEAQ (reference sequence). V lost 5 bases to trimming and J lost 4 bases, with 17 bases between them. The CDR3 runs to 15 residues. For the CDR3, the DNA is TGTGCCAGCAGCCAGGGACACACATTGGGAGAGACCCAGTACTTC. Its protein is CASSQGHTLGETQYF.

The chain links TRBV4-1 to TRBJ2-7; 12 nucleotides match TRBD2. CDR3 length: 17 amino acids. The trim removed 0 bases at V and 3 bases at J, leaving 6 bases unmatched. Germline V gene data show CDR1 as MGHRA and CDR2 as YSYEKL. The CDR3 loop is CASSQDLSSGRVYEQYF. The CDR3 region has the DNA TGCGCCAGCAGCCAAGATCTTTCTAGCGGGAGGGTCTACGAGCAGTACTTC.

The chain has TRBV3-1 (or the pseudogene TRBV3-2) and TRBJ2-7; a weak D match, TRBD1 (5 bases). Germline values: CDR1 LGHDT, CDR2 YNNKEL (reference sequence). The CDR3 has 12 amino acids. The V end was cut by 6 bases, the J end by 3 bases, with 9 bases between. CDR3 sequence: CASRGVHYEQYF. The CDR3 DNA sequence: TGTGCCAGCAGAGGGGTTCACTACGAGCAGTACTTC.

This chain links TRBV19 with TRBJ1-5, with a tentative D call TRBD1 (5 bases). The CDR3 sequence is 15 residues long. Per the germline V gene, CDR1 is LNHDA and CDR2 is SQIVND (reference sequence). The ends were cut back, 5 bases at V and 0 bases at J, with 11 bases in the middle. The CDR3 nucleotides are TGTGCCAGTAGTGTCTCAGGGAATAGCAATCAGCCCCAGCATTTT. Translating it yields CASSVSGNSNQPQHF.

This chain links TRBV19 with TRBJ1-2, with TRBD1 matching 7 bases. Germline CDR1 is LNHDA and CDR2 is SQIVND (reference sequence). This CDR3 is 14 amino acids long. The J segment lost 3 bases and the V segment lost 1 base, leaving 2 bases of the junction unmatched. CDR3 protein: CASSIATGDYGYTF. The CDR3 coding sequence is TGTGCCAGTAGTATAGCCACAGGGGACTATGGCTACACCTTC.

The chain carries TRBV6-5 and TRBJ2-7; TRBD2 matches at 12 bases. Per germline, CDR1 MNHEY and CDR2 SVGAGI. The trim removed 3 bases at V and 6 bases at J, leaving 6 bases unmatched. This CDR3 spans 15 amino acids. The CDR3 reads CASSYASGRALEQYF. The CDR3 DNA reads as TGTGCCAGCAGTTATGCTAGCGGGAGGGCCCTCGAGCAGTACTTC.

The genes are TRBV2 and TRBJ1-1; 10 bases align to TRBD1. Germline-derived CDR1 and CDR2 are SNHLY and FYNNEI. The CDR3 has 15 amino acids. V was pared by 6 bases and J by 0 bases, with 4 bases of the junction left unmatched. CDR3 sequence (DNA): TGTGCCAGCAGCGGGGACAGGGGAGTGAACACTGAAGCTTTCTTT. Translating gives CASSGDRGVNTEAFF.

J is TRBJ2-3 and V is TRBV5-1, with TRBD1 matching 7 bases. The trim removed 0 bases at V and 1 base at J, leaving 2 bases unmatched. The CDR3 covers 15 residues. Germline V lookup: CDR1 SGHRS, CDR2 YFSETQ. CDR3 loop: CASSLEGTGTDTQYF. CDR3 in DNA: TGCGCCAGCAGCTTGGAGGGGACAGGCACAGATACGCAGTATTTT.